This section outlines one TCR beta chain sequence together with its context. The antigen is unknown. This specimen belongs to a study of CD8+CD57+ T cells in acquired aplastic anemia. General study findings and limits: Patients and controls shared just under 30 CD8+ CDR3 sequences.

An expansion of CD8+CD57+ cells by flow cytometry had been shown in patients chosen for sequencing. Both TCR beta VDJ combination and CDR3 sequence profiling were carried out. Genomic DNA was the template for this profiling. TCRdb reprocessed the reads with MiXCR, giving one entry per CDR3 protein. The repertoire holds approximately 58,000 distinct CDR3 sequences, with about 56% as singletons. CDR1 WNHNN and CDR2 SYGVQD come from the germline V gene (reference sequence). The germline V and J ends were trimmed by 5 bases and 3 bases, with 5 bases remaining between them. The CDR3 has 12 residues. The chain uses TRBV10-1 and TRBJ2-1; D is unclear. Sequenced material: sorted CD4+, CD8+, or CD8+CD57+ T cells (not recorded which) from PBMCs. The TCR originated in a human donor with aplastic anemia. The CDR3 region is CASSRDYNEQFF. CDR3 in DNA: TGCGCCAGCAGTAGAGACTACAATGAGCAGTTCTTC.